The entry that follows covers one T cell receptor (beta chain) sequence. In the naive CD8 group, cells lacked CD45RO and were positively selected for CCR7, so terminally differentiated effector memory CD45RA+ cells were left out. The sample originates from a study of shared clonotypes between healthy human individuals. In the original workflow: Filtering differed since immunoSEQ provided only junctions, with no quality scores. TCRdb keeps only in-frame clones here, not all; method: immunoSEQ multiplex PCR. For V, J and clone size, that table is used; D and trimming come from the DNA. The sample has about 2.1 million clones; approximately 94% are singletons. Trimming removed 0 bases from V and 3 bases from J; junction bases left unmatched: 8. This CDR3 has 16 residues. Germline CDR1 and CDR2: MNHEY and SVGAGI.

The rearrangement uses TRBV6-5 and TRBJ2-7; the match to TRBD1 covers 7 bases. Sequencing was carried out using naive CD8+ T cells from PBMCs. This clonotype was obtained from a man aged 18 to 30 in good health. Some clones in this sample may be carry-over from other donors' samples. In DNA, the CDR3 is TGTGCCAGCAGTTACTCGACAGGGCACGAAGACTACGAGCAGTACTTC. Amino acid sequence: CASSYSTGHEDYEQYF.